This is a list of T cell receptor beta chains from one sample in a study of blood T cell repertoires in COVID-19. Data came from immunoSEQ multiplex PCR; TCRdb stores just in-frame clones and leaves some out. This sample carries under 450,000 clones, more than 65% of them seen once, and the ten largest clones take roughly 1.1%. The source material was peripheral blood. The origin of the receptors is a human donor with acute or convalescent COVID-19. The donor label of this sample is uncertain. The CDR3 runs from the conserved cysteine through the conserved F or W. A D gene is named only where the DNA matches it firmly.

j_call d_call v_call cdr3_aa
TRBJ2-7 TRBD2 TRBV14 CASSHPLAGVWEQYF
TRBJ2-7 TRBD1 TRBV5-6 CASSSGQGVPYEQYF
TRBJ1-2 TRBD1 TRBV19 CASSFQGAPYGYTF
TRBJ2-3 TRBD2 TRBV7-9 CASSLEVASGPEYF
TRBJ2-2 - TRBV7-9 CASSLSENTGELFF
TRBJ1-3 TRBD1 TRBV6-5 CASRDGQVSGNTIYF
TRBJ2-1 TRBD1 TRBV7-2 CASSFRTGGGEQFF
TRBJ1-6 TRBD1 TRBV5-1 CASRDRELRSPLHF
TRBJ1-2 - TRBV7-9 CASSPETVNYGYTF
TRBJ2-4 - TRBV2 CASSDSLAKNIQYF
TRBJ2-7 TRBD2 TRBV6-5 CASSYTGGGTYEQYF
TRBJ2-7 - TRBV19 CASSPLGGSEQYF
TRBJ1-5 TRBD1 TRBV6-5 CASTETGGVSQPQHF
TRBJ1-4 TRBD1 TRBV7-2 CASSLGGQGAGKLFF
TRBJ1-1 - TRBV20-1 CSARGLEEAFF
TRBJ2-1 - TRBV6-5 CASRRERGNEQFF
TRBJ2-1 - TRBV5-4 CASREKGYNEQFF
TRBJ1-2 - TRBV6-5 CASSRAGNYGYTF
TRBJ1-5 - TRBV7-8 CASSSNRRNQPQHF
TRBJ2-1 - TRBV24-1 CATSDLGPEGYNEQFF
TRBJ2-1 TRBD2 TRBV28 CASVETSGGANEQFF
TRBJ1-1 - TRBV18 CASSPGLKNTEAFF